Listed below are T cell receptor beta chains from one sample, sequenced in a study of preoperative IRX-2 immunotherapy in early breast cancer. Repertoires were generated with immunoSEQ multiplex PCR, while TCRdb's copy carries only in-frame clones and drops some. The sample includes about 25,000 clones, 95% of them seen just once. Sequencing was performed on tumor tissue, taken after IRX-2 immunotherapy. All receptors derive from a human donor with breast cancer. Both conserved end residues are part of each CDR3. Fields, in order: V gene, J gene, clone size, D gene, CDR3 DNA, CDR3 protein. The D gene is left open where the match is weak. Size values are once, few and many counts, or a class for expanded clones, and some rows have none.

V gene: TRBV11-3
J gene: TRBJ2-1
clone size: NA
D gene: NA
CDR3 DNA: TGTGCCAGCAGCTTGGGACTGGGAGGTTTAAGTGAGCAGTTCTTC
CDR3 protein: CASSLGLGGLSEQFF

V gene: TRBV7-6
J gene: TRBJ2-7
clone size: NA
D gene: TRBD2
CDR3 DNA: TGTGCCAGCAGCTCCTCCCCGGGGGGCGAGCAGTACTTC
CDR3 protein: CASSSSPGGEQYF

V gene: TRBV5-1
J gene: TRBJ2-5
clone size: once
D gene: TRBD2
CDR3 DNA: TGCGCCAGCAGACTAGCGGGGGGAGAGACCCAGTACTTC
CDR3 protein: CASRLAGGETQYF

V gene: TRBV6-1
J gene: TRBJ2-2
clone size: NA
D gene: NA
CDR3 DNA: TGTGCCAGCAGTGAACGTAGGAACACCGGGGAGCTGTTTTTT
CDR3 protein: CASSERRNTGELFF

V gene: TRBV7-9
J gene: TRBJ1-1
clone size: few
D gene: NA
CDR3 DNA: TGTGCCAGCAGCTTAGCGACGACAGAAAATGAAGCTTTCTTT
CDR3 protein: CASSLATTENEAFF

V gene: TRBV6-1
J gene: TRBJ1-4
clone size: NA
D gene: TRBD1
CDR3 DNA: TGTGCCAGCAGTGGAACAGGGGGCTTTAATGAAAAACTGTTTTTT
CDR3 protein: CASSGTGGFNEKLFF

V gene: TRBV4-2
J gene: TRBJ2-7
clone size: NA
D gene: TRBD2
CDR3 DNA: TGTGCCAGCAGCCTGACTAGCGGGGTTAGCAACGAGCAGTACTTC
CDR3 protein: CASSLTSGVSNEQYF

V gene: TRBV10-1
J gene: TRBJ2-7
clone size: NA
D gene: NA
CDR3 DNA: TGCGCCAGCAGTGAGTCGCGATGGACGGGCTACGAGCAGTACTTC
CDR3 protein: CASSESRWTGYEQYF

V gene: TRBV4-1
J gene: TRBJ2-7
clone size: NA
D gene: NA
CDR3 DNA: TGCGCCAGCAGCCAAGAACGGACAGCATTGACCTACGAGCAGTACTTC
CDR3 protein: CASSQERTALTYEQYF

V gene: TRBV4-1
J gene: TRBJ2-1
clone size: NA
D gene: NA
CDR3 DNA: TGCGCCAGCAGCCAAGCTACTAGTTCCCACAATGAGCAGTTCTTC
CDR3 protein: CASSQATSSHNEQFF

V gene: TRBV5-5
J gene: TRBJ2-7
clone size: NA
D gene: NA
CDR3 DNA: TGTGCCAGCAGCTTTCGGGGGGCGCGAACCGATTCCTACGAGCAGTACTTC
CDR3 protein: CASSFRGARTDSYEQYF

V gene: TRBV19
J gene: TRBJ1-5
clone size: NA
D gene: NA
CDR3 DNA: TGTGCCAGTAGTATTAGCAGGGTTTATCAGCCCCAGCATTTT
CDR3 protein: CASSISRVYQPQHF

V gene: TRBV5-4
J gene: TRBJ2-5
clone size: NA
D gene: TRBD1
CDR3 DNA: TGTGCCAGCAGCTATACGGACAGGGTTGGGGAGACCCAGTACTTC
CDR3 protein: CASSYTDRVGETQYF

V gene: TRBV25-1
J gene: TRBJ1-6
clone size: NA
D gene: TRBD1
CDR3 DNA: TGTGCCAGCAGTGAACTTGACTGGGACAGAACAAGGGGTTCACCCCTCCACTTT
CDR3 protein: CASSELDWDRTRGSPLHF

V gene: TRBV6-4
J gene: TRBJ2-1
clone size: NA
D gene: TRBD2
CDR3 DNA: TGTGCCAGCACCCGACTAGCGGGAGATTACAATGAGCAGTTCTTC
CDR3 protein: CASTRLAGDYNEQFF

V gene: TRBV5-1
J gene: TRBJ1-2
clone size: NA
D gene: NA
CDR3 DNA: TGCGCCAGCAGCTTGGACTATGGCTACACCTTC
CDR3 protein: CASSLDYGYTF

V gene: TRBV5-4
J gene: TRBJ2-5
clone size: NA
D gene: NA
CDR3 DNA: TGTGCCAGCAGCTACGGGCCCACCCAAGAGACCCAGTACTTC
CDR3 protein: CASSYGPTQETQYF

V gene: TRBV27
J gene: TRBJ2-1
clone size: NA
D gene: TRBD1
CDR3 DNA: TGTGCCAGCTCGCATCGGGACAGGGCCTCCAATGAGCAGTTCTTC
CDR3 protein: CASSHRDRASNEQFF

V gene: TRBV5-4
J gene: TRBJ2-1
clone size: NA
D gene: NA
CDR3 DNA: TGTGCCAGCAGCTGGGGTTGGGGGAACAATGAGCAGTTCTTC
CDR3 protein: CASSWGWGNNEQFF

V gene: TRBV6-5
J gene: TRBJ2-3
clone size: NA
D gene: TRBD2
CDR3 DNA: TGTGCCAGCAGTTACTCCAGCGGGAGGGGAGATACGCAGTATTTT
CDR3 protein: CASSYSSGRGDTQYF

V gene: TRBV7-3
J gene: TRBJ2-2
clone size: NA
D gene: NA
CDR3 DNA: TGTGCCAGCAGCTTAATGTCCGCCGACACCGGGGAGCTGTTTTTT
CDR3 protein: CASSLMSADTGELFF

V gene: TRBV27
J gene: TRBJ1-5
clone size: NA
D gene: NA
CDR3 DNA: TGTGCCAGCGGGAGGGTCAATCAGCCCCAGCATTTT
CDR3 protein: CASGRVNQPQHF

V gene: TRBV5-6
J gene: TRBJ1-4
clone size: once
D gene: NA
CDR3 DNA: TGTGCCAGCAGCTTGGTAGGGGGGGGCCATAATGAAAAACTGTTTTTT
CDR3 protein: CASSLVGGGHNEKLFF

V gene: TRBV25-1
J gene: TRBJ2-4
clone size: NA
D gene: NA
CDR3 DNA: TGTGCCAGCAGTGACAGCCTGAGCAAAAACATTCAGTACTTC
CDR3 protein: CASSDSLSKNIQYF

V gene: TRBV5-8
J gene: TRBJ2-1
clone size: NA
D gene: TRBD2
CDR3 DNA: TGTGCCAGCAGCCCTCGACTAGCGGGGACGGGTGAGCAGTTCTTC
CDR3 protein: CASSPRLAGTGEQFF

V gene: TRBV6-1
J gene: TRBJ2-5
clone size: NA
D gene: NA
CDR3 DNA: TGTGCCAGCAGTGAAGGACGGGGAGGTGAGACCCAGTACTTC
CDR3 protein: CASSEGRGGETQYF

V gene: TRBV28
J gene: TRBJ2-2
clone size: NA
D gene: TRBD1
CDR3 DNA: TGTGCCAGCAGCCTAAGGGACAGACACACCGGGGAGCTGTTTTTT
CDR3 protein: CASSLRDRHTGELFF

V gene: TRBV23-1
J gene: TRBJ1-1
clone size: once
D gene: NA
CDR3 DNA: TGCGCCAGCAGCTACGGGGTGAACACTGAAGCTTTCTTT
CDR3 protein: CASSYGVNTEAFF

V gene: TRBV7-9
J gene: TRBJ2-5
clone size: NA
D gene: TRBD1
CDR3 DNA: TGTGCCAGCAGCTATGGACAGGGAGGAGAATTGGAGACCCAGTACTTC
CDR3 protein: CASSYGQGGELETQYF

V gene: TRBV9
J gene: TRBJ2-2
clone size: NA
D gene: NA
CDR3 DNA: TGTGCCAGCAGCTTCACGGACGTAAGAAACACCGGGGAGCTGTTTTTT
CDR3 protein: CASSFTDVRNTGELFF

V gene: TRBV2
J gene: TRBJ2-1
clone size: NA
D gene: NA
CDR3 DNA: TGTGCCAGCGGGGGTTCGACCTACAATGAGCAGTTCTTC
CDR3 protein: CASGGSTYNEQFF

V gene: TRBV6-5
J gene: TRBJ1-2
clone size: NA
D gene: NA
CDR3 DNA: TGTGCCAGCCACAGGGCCTCGAATTTCTATGGCTACACCTTC
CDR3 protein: CASHRASNFYGYTF

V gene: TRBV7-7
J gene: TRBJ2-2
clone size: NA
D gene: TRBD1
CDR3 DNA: TGTGCTAGCAGCCGGACAGGGTTGAACACCGGGGAGCTGTTTTTT
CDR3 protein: CASSRTGLNTGELFF

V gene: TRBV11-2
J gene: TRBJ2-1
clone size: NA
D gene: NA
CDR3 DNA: TGTGCCAGCAGCCCGACCACCACCCACAATGAGCAGTTCTTC
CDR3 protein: CASSPTTTHNEQFF

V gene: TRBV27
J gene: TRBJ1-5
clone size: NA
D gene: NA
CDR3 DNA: TGTGCCAGCAGTTCTTCCGGTTTGGGGCCCCAGCATTTT
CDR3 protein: CASSSSGLGPQHF

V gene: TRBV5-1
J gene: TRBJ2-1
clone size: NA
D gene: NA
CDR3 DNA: TGCGCCAGCAGCTTGGTCTACCCAAGCTCCTACAATGAGCAGTTCTTC
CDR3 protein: CASSLVYPSSYNEQFF

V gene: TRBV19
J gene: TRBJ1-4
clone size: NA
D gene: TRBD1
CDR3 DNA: TGTGCCAGTAGACAGGGGCCGGCGAATGAAAAACTGTTTTTT
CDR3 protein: CASRQGPANEKLFF

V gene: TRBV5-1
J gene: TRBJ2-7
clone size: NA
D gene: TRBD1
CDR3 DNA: TGCGCCAGCAGCGAGATGGGAGACAGGGGGCGTTACGAGCAGTACTTC
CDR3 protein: CASSEMGDRGRYEQYF

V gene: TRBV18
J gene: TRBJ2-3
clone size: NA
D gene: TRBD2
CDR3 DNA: TGTGCCAGCTCCCCCCCTCTAGGAGCGGGGGGTGCAGATACGCAGTATTTT
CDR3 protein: CASSPPLGAGGADTQYF

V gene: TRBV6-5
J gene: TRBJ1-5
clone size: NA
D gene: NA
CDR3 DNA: TGTGCCAGCAGTTACTCCGGGGTCAATCAGCCCCAGCATTTT
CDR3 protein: CASSYSGVNQPQHF

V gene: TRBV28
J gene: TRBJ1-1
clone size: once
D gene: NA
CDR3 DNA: TGTGCCAGCATCTTGGGGGGCGGGAACACTGAAGCTTTCTTT
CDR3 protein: CASILGGGNTEAFF

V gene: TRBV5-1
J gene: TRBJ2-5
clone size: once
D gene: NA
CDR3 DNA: TGCGCCAGCAGGACGGGCACCACTACGGAGCAGTACTTC
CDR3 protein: CASRTGTTTEQYF

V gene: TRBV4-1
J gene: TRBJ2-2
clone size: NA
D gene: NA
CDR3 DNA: TGCGCCAGCAGCCAAATAGATTTAGGTTTCTCGACCGGGGAGCTGTTTTTT
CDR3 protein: CASSQIDLGFSTGELFF

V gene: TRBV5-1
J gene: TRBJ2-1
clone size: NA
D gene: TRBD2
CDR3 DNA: TGCGCCAGCGGGACTAGCGGGTACAATGAGCAGTTCTTC
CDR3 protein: CASGTSGYNEQFF

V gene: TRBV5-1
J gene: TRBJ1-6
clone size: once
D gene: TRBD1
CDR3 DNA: TGCGCCAGCAGCTTAGGGGACAGTCCATCACCCCTCCACTTT
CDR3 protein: CASSLGDSPSPLHF

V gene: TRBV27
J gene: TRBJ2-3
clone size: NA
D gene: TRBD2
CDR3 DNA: TGTGCCAGCAGTTCCACGACTAGCGCAAGCACAGATACGCAGTATTTT
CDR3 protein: CASSSTTSASTDTQYF